The 23 T cell receptor beta chains listed next were all sequenced from one sample in a study of shared clonotypes between healthy human individuals. The table came from immunoSEQ multiplex PCR; TCRdb's copy has only in-frame clones and leaves some out. The data contain around 1,900,000 clones, 93% of them singletons. In the naive CD8 group, cells lacked CD45RO and were positively selected for CCR7, so terminally differentiated effector memory CD45RA+ cells were left out. Sequences were obtained from naive CD8+ T cells from PBMCs. The receptors derive from a man aged 18 to 29 in good health. Some clones in this sample may be carry-over from other donors' samples.

The J gene is TRBJ1-2, the V gene TRBV10-3; D possibly corresponds to TRBD1 (5 bases). The CDR3 has 14 residues. Per germline, CDR1 ENHRY and CDR2 SYGVKD. The V gene lost 10 bases and the J gene lost 2 bases, with 17 bases spanning the gap. CDR3 in amino acids: CATHGGGINYGYTF. In DNA form, the CDR3 reads TGTGCCACCCACGGGGGGGGGATAAACTATGGCTACACCTTC.

This chain uses TRBV15 with TRBJ1-2, with 8 bases identical to TRBD1. V lost 0 bases and J lost 3; bases outside the gene matches: 3. The V gene's germline CDR1 is LNHNV and CDR2 YYDKDF (reference sequence). The CDR3 length is 15 residues. CDR3 protein: CATSRDLDRDYGYTF. CDR3 coding DNA: TGTGCCACCAGCAGAGATCTGGACAGGGACTATGGCTACACCTTC.

As for this clone: The sample contains more than one DNA sequence encoding this CDR3. This sequence joins TRBV27 and TRBJ2-7; D gene unclear. This CDR3 has 14 amino acids. Trimming removed 2 bases from V and 0 bases from J, with 8 bases in between. In germline, CDR1 is MNHEY, CDR2 SMNVEV (reference sequence). The CDR3 nucleotides read TGTGCCAGCAGTTTAATGGGAAGCTCCTACGAGCAGTACTTC. Residues: CASSLMGSSYEQYF.

This chain joins TRBV5-1 and TRBJ1-4, with D perhaps matching TRBD1 (5 bases). The CDR3 totals 15 residues. Germline V gene data show CDR1 as SGHRS and CDR2 as YFSETQ. V lost 5 bases and J lost 7, with 18 bases in between. CDR3 bases: TGCGCCAGCAGTTGGGAGGAACCAGGGTTTGAAAAACTGTTTTTT. It yields the protein CASSWEEPGFEKLFF.

This chain uses TRBV9 with TRBJ2-2; TRBD1 matches at 9 bases. The trim removed 4 bases at V and 7 bases at J, leaving 11 bases unmatched. CDR3 size: 16 residues. Germline values: CDR1 SGDLS, CDR2 YYNGEE. CDR3 protein: CASSSTGTGLIGELFF. CDR3 in DNA: TGTGCCAGCAGCTCTACCGGGACAGGGTTAATCGGGGAGCTGTTTTTT. The whole variable domain, filled in from reference TRBV9 and TRBJ2-2, reads DSGVTQTPKHLITATGQRVTLRCSPRSGDLSVYWYQQSLDQGLQFLIQYYNGEERAKGNILERFSAQQFPDLHSELNLSSLELGDSALYFCASSSTGTGLIGELFFGEGSRLTVL.

The chain recombines TRBV12-5 with TRBJ2-3, with 7 bases identical to TRBD1. Germline loops: CDR1 LGHNT, CDR2 FRNRAP. The length of the CDR3 is 19 residues. The trim removed 1 base at V and 6 bases at J, leaving 19 bases unmatched. The DNA for the CDR3 is TGTGCTAGTGGTTTGGACGCGGCGGGTTTAGGGGGCAAGGGGGATACGCAGTATTTT. It codes for CASGLDAAGLGGKGDTQYF.

The chain employs TRBV9 and TRBJ2-4; TRBD1 agrees at 9 bases. The trim removed 4 bases at V and 3 bases at J, leaving 8 bases unmatched. CDR3 size: 16 residues. Germline V gene data show CDR1 as SGDLS and CDR2 as YYNGEE. CDR3 in amino acids: CASSPPTGGGKNIQYF. The CDR3 nucleotides read TGTGCCAGCAGCCCACCCACAGGGGGCGGCAAAAACATTCAGTACTTC.

The V call is TRBV4-1, the J call TRBJ2-3; 7 bases are a match to TRBD2. Trimming cost V 0 bases and J 4 bases; bases outside gene matches: 4. The germline V gene encodes CDR1 MGHRA and CDR2 YSYEKL. This CDR3 contains 15 residues. CDR3 loop: CASSQDGAGADTQYF. DNA for the CDR3: TGCGCCAGCAGCCAAGATGGCGCGGGGGCAGATACGCAGTATTTT.

J is TRBJ1-1 and V is TRBV27; possibly TRBD1 for D (5 bases). The germline V gene encodes CDR1 MNHEY and CDR2 SMNVEV (reference sequence). The CDR3 consists of 14 residues. Trimming took off 3 bases at V and 3 bases at J, with 11 bases between the two ends. The CDR3 coding sequence is TGTGCCAGCAGTTTTTCTTGGGGGGACACTGAAGCTTTCTTT. Amino acid sequence: CASSFSWGDTEAFF.

This sequence joins TRBV30 and TRBJ2-1, with 7 bases lining up with TRBD2. V gave up 1 base and J gave up 3 bases; unmatched junction bases: 6. This CDR3 spans 15 amino acids. CDR1 is GTSNPN and CDR2 is SVGIG in the germline V gene (reference sequence). The CDR3 DNA follows: TGTGCCTGGAGTGCGCCTAGCGGAATCTACAATGAGCAGTTCTTC. Protein product: CAWSAPSGIYNEQFF.

V usage is TRBV4-1 and J usage is TRBJ2-7; possibly TRBD2 for D (6 bases). The CDR3 runs 15 residues. Trimming shortened V by 3 bases and J by 3 bases, and 15 bases separated the two germline ends. Looked up from germline, CDR1 is MGHRA and CDR2 is YSYEKL. The DNA for the CDR3 is TGCGCCAGCAGCCAGATAGCGGATTCCGGCTACGAGCAGTACTTC. Translated: CASSQIADSGYEQYF.

This clone was detected only once. V and J are TRBV9 and TRBJ2-1, with TRBD1 as a possible D gene (5 bases). The CDR3 extends over 13 amino acids. Looked up from germline, CDR1 is SGDLS and CDR2 is YYNGEE. Trimming stripped 3 bases from V and 7 bases from J, with 11 bases between. CDR3 protein: CASSDPRQNEQFF. The CDR3 region has the DNA TGTGCCAGCAGCGACCCGCGACAGAATGAGCAGTTCTTC.

V usage is TRBV2 and J usage is TRBJ2-7; perhaps TRBD2 as D (7 bases). This CDR3 is 14 amino acids long. Germline-derived CDR1 and CDR2 are SNHLY and FYNNEI. Trimming took off 11 bases at V and 0 bases at J, with 17 bases between the two ends. CDR3 in amino acids: CAFGGREISYEQYF. Written as DNA, the CDR3 is TGTGCCTTCGGGGGGCGGGAGATCTCCTACGAGCAGTACTTC.

The chain uses TRBV5-6 and TRBJ2-7, with 7 bases lining up with TRBD1. Trimming cost V 3 bases and J 3 bases; bases outside gene matches: 6. The CDR3 covers 14 residues. In germline, CDR1 is SGHDT, CDR2 YYEEEE. Here the CDR3 reads CASSSRDRVYEQYF. The CDR3 DNA reads TGTGCCAGCAGCTCCCGGGACAGAGTCTACGAGCAGTACTTC.

The chain combines TRBV5-1 with TRBJ2-7; TRBD2 aligns across 7 bases. V trimming: 4 bases; J trimming: 2 bases; junction bases outside the gene matches: 9. This CDR3 has 15 residues. CDR1 and CDR2 from the germline V gene are SGHRS and YFSETQ. Here the CDR3 reads CASSIRLAATYEQYF. The CDR3 nucleotides are TGCGCCAGCAGCATAAGACTAGCCGCAACCTACGAGCAGTACTTC.

This sequence joins TRBV7-9 and TRBJ2-7; 7 positions agree with TRBD2. V shed 3 bases, J shed 3 bases, and the junction held 8 bases outside the gene matches. This CDR3 is 15 amino acids long. Germline-derived CDR1 and CDR2 are SEHNR and FQNEAQ (reference sequence). Here the CDR3 reads CASSFSPSGDYEQYF. As DNA, the CDR3 is TGTGCCAGCAGCTTCTCCCCTAGCGGAGACTACGAGCAGTACTTC.

The chain is built from TRBV27 and TRBJ2-7, with 8 bases aligning to TRBD2. V dropped 2 bases and J dropped 6; count of bases not matched to a gene: 6. Germline V gives CDR1 MNHEY, CDR2 SMNVEV (reference sequence). The CDR3 sequence is 14 residues long. CDR3 nucleotide sequence: TGTGCCAGCAGTTTAGCGGGAGGAAGGCGCGAGCAGTACTTC. Its protein is CASSLAGGRREQYF.

This chain uses TRBV29-1 with TRBJ2-5; 11 bases are a match to TRBD2. The CDR3 extends over 15 amino acids. CDR1 is SQVTM and CDR2 is ANQGSEA in the germline V gene. With V trimmed by 5 bases and J by 2 bases, 7 bases remained unmatched. CDR3 region: CSVLPLAGVQETQYF. The CDR3 coding sequence is TGCAGCGTTCTCCCACTAGCGGGAGTACAAGAGACCCAGTACTTC.

This chain links TRBV27 with TRBJ2-7, with 8 bases fitting TRBD1. The germline CDR1 and CDR2 sequences are MNHEY and SMNVEV (reference sequence). This CDR3 spans 14 amino acids. J gave up 6 bases and V 3 bases, and 7 bases lay outside the gene matches. The DNA of the CDR3 is TGTGCCAGCAGTTTTGACAGGGGATCGGGCGAGCAGTACTTC. It encodes CASSFDRGSGEQYF.

This clone was observed once. The chain employs TRBV4-1 and TRBJ1-6; TRBD1 is a possible D gene (5 bases). Germline loops: CDR1 MGHRA, CDR2 YSYEKL. The CDR3 spans 15 residues. Deletions cut 4 bases from V and 6 bases from J, with 13 bases between. Here the CDR3 reads CASSPRDYVNSPLHF. The CDR3 DNA sequence: TGCGCCAGCAGCCCAAGGGACTACGTTAATTCACCCCTCCACTTT.

V is TRBV19 and J is TRBJ2-1; TRBD2 agrees at 8 bases. V shed 0 bases, J shed 2 bases, and the junction held 6 bases outside the gene matches. Germline V gives CDR1 LNHDA, CDR2 SQIVND (reference sequence). This CDR3 comprises 17 residues. The CDR3 is CASSIDLEGLAYNEQFF. The CDR3 DNA follows: TGTGCCAGTAGTATAGATCTAGAGGGACTAGCCTACAATGAGCAGTTCTTC. Full variable domain (remainder filled in from reference TRBV19 and TRBJ2-1): DGGITQSPKYLFRKEGQNVTLSCEQNLNHDAMYWYRQDPGQGLRLIYYSQIVNDFQKGDIAEGYSVSREKKESFPLTVTSAQKNPTAFYLCASSIDLEGLAYNEQFFGPGTRLTVL.

This clone showed up just once. V and J are TRBV19 and TRBJ2-7; 8 bases match TRBD1. This CDR3 contains 15 residues. V lost 3 bases, J lost 3 bases, and 7 bases stayed unmatched. Germline V CDR1 and CDR2: LNHDA, SQIVND (reference sequence). This CDR3 reads CASSIAPGGNYEQYF. The CDR3 DNA sequence: TGTGCCAGTAGTATCGCCCCAGGGGGCAACTACGAGCAGTACTTC.

This sequence joins TRBV7-9 and TRBJ2-2; 9 nucleotides match TRBD2. Trimming removed 5 bases from V and 4 bases from J; junction bases left unmatched: 8. The CDR3 sequence is 16 residues long. Germline assignment: CDR1 SEHNR and CDR2 FQNEAQ (reference sequence). The CDR3 loop reads CASSTASGTFTGELFF. CDR3 nucleotide sequence: TGTGCCAGCAGCACAGCTAGCGGGACTTTCACCGGGGAGCTGTTTTTT. The full variable domain, its missing parts supplied by reference TRBV7-9 and TRBJ2-2, is DTGVSQNPRHKITKRGQNVTFRCDPISEHNRLYWYRQTLGQGPEFLTYFQNEAQLEKSRLLSDRFSAERPKGSFSTLEIQRTEQGDSAMYLCASSTASGTFTGELFFGEGSRLTVL.